These T cell receptor beta chains were read from a single sample in a study. TCRdb recomputed calls from the 5' RACE reads with MiXCR, one row per CDR3 protein. The sample yields roughly 45,000 distinct CDR3 sequences, approximately 30% seen once. Specimen: tumor-infiltrating memory CD4+ T cells sorted from the breast tumor. These receptors were taken from a female donor with breast cancer. Each CDR3 is given without its conserved first and last residue. Fields, in order: clone size, V gene, CDR3 protein. A row's size may be missing; if present it is once, few, many or a size class.

abundance: .
v_gene: TRBV28
CDR3aa: ASSSAEIYSGNTIY

abundance: .
v_gene: TRBV20-1
CDR3aa: SAREPTGDGTEAF

abundance: .
v_gene: TRBV6-2/TRBV6-3
CDR3aa: ASSYSRPNTEAF

abundance: .
v_gene: TRBV7-9
CDR3aa: ASSLNPTGGTGELF

abundance: few
v_gene: TRBV12-3/TRBV12-4
CDR3aa: ASSSGLVLYEQY

abundance: few
v_gene: TRBV7-8
CDR3aa: ASSLVPELLYEQY

abundance: few
v_gene: TRBV7-3
CDR3aa: ASSLSGGIAKNIQY

abundance: .
v_gene: TRBV20-1
CDR3aa: SARDQASGFTDTQY

abundance: many
v_gene: TRBV4-1
CDR3aa: ASSPLIAGMGETQY

abundance: many
v_gene: TRBV6-5
CDR3aa: ASSLGKQF

abundance: .
v_gene: TRBV6-1
CDR3aa: ASRRTGMNTGELF

abundance: medium-sized
v_gene: TRBV5-4
CDR3aa: ASSPGQGNYGYT

abundance: .
v_gene: TRBV4-2
CDR3aa: ASSQEVGQQVSSPLH

abundance: once
v_gene: TRBV2
CDR3aa: ASSSQRNQPQH

abundance: .
v_gene: TRBV7-7
CDR3aa: ASSFGTGDEKLF

abundance: .
v_gene: TRBV27
CDR3aa: ASSFSKGSNTEAF

abundance: .
v_gene: TRBV7-2
CDR3aa: ASSSIAAQMGAEQF

abundance: few
v_gene: TRBV7-8
CDR3aa: ASSLDRDWDIANEQF

abundance: few
v_gene: TRBV5-6
CDR3aa: ASSETGQGRGWETQY

abundance: many
v_gene: TRBV5-4
CDR3aa: ASSLTRDGELF

abundance: .
v_gene: TRBV5-1
CDR3aa: ASSFSGRGSYNEQF

abundance: few
v_gene: TRBV7-3
CDR3aa: ASSPFASGTTNEQY

abundance: few
v_gene: TRBV6-5
CDR3aa: ASSYSKVAQYT

abundance: .
v_gene: TRBV6-1
CDR3aa: ASSEGGANTGELF

abundance: few
v_gene: TRBV7-8
CDR3aa: ASSLQGARNQPQH

abundance: many
v_gene: TRBV9
CDR3aa: ASSVSVATNEKLF

abundance: .
v_gene: TRBV6-5
CDR3aa: ASSYTGQVGGYT

abundance: .
v_gene: TRBV20-1
CDR3aa: STKPGEGAYNEQF

abundance: few
v_gene: TRBV5-1
CDR3aa: ASSFSPDRPHEQY

abundance: .
v_gene: TRBV20-1
CDR3aa: SAGPLLAGGEYEQF

abundance: .
v_gene: TRBV20-1
CDR3aa: SARTSRANANTGELF

abundance: many
v_gene: TRBV29-1
CDR3aa: SARRDTGQETQY

abundance: few
v_gene: TRBV20-1
CDR3aa: SARDKIAGGRRDTQY

abundance: .
v_gene: TRBV25-1
CDR3aa: ASSAGSLHEQY

abundance: few
v_gene: TRBV5-1
CDR3aa: ASSLVGTSGRSTDTQY

abundance: many
v_gene: TRBV4-1
CDR3aa: ASSQDEAQQETQY

abundance: .
v_gene: TRBV20-1
CDR3aa: SAREGGTGQY

abundance: .
v_gene: TRBV11-3
CDR3aa: ASSPQRGNGSYEQY

abundance: few
v_gene: TRBV20-1
CDR3aa: SVRGGFNSPLH

abundance: few
v_gene: TRBV7-2
CDR3aa: ASSLVTGPDTQY

abundance: .
v_gene: TRBV5-1
CDR3aa: ASMADPDGNTGELF

abundance: .
v_gene: TRBV27
CDR3aa: ASSLVEQDQETQY

abundance: few
v_gene: TRBV6-1
CDR3aa: ASSSGDTEAF

abundance: .
v_gene: TRBV2
CDR3aa: ASPPSSGETQY